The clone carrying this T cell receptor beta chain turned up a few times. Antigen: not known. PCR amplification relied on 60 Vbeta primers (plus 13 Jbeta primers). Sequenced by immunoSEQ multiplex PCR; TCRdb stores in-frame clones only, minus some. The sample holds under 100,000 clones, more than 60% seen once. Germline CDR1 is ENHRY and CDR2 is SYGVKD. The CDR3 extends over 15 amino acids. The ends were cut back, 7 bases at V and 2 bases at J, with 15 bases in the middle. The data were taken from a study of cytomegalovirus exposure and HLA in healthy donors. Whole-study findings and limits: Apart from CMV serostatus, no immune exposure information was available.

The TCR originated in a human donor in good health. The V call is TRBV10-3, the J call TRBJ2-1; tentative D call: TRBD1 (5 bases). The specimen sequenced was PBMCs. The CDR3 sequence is CAIMEPQGTYNEQFF. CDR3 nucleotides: TGTGCCATCATGGAACCGCAGGGCACCTACAATGAGCAGTTCTTC.